The 7 T cell receptor beta chains listed next were all sequenced from one sample in a study of shared clonotypes between healthy human individuals. Generated by immunoSEQ multiplex PCR, the TCRdb table keeps only in-frame clones and is missing some. This sample has around 2.1 million clones; approximately 96% occur once, and the top ten carry approximately 0.13%. What was sequenced was naive CD4+ T cells sorted from blood. The subset here: CD45RA+ positively selected. All receptors come from a man between 18 and 35 years old in good health.

The count of this clone is one. V and J are TRBV5-1 and TRBJ1-1; D is undetermined. V was clipped by 6 bases and J by 1 base, with 10 bases between them. Germline loops: CDR1 SGHRS, CDR2 YFSETQ. CDR3 length: 13 amino acids. CDR3 bases: TGCGCCAGCAATGGGCAGGAGAACACTGAAGCTTTCTTT. Protein sequence: CASNGQENTEAFF.

The rearrangement links TRBV29-1 to TRBJ1-5; D may be TRBD1 (5 bases). The length of the CDR3 is 13 residues. Trimming removed 7 bases from V and 6 bases from J, with 16 bases in between. Germline V lookup: CDR1 SQVTM, CDR2 ANQGSEA. Here the CDR3 reads CSAGHSRAQPQHF. Written as DNA, the CDR3 is TGCAGCGCCGGACACTCCCGGGCTCAGCCCCAGCATTTT.

V usage is TRBV5-1 and J usage is TRBJ2-7; 9 bases align to TRBD1. The CDR3 has 15 amino acids. V shed 4 bases and J 4 bases; nucleotides not matched to a gene: 9. From germline, CDR1 is SGHRS and CDR2 YFSETQ. Here the CDR3 DNA reads TGCGCCAGCAGCGTCACCGGGACAGGGACTTACGAGCAGTACTTC. It encodes CASSVTGTGTYEQYF.

A note on this clone: Other DNA sequences from this sample encode an identical CDR3 as well. The V gene is TRBV5-1, the J gene TRBJ1-5; D might be TRBD1 (6 bases). V lost 0 bases, J lost 4 bases, and 11 bases lay in between. The germline V gene encodes CDR1 SGHRS and CDR2 YFSETQ. The CDR3 is made up of 15 amino acids. The chain's CDR3 is CASSLDGGPNQPQHF. DNA of the CDR3: TGCGCCAGCAGCTTGGACGGGGGGCCAAATCAGCCCCAGCATTTT.

The chain carries TRBV30 and TRBJ2-7; D gene unclear. V lost 0 bases and J 7 bases, leaving 16 bases between the germline ends. Germline V gene lookup returns CDR1 GTSNPN and CDR2 SVGIG (reference sequence). This CDR3 has 14 amino acids. CDR3 loop: CAWSVGGTLEEQYF. The CDR3 coding sequence is TGTGCCTGGAGTGTCGGCGGAACCCTTGAGGAGCAGTACTTC.

The chain links TRBV7-3 to TRBJ2-1; the match to TRBD2 covers 8 bases. Germline trimming cut 5 bases from V and 1 base from J; bases unmatched to any gene: 4. Germline V gene data show CDR1 as SGHTA and CDR2 as FQGTGA. This CDR3 has 15 amino acids. The CDR3 nucleotides read TGTGCCAGCAGCCGAGCGGGGGAGTCCTACAATGAGCAGTTCTTC. Protein sequence: CASSRAGESYNEQFF.

For this clone: This sample also contains other DNA sequences that code for the same CDR3. The chain joins TRBV4-3 to TRBJ2-7, with TRBD2 identical over 9 bases. The CDR3 covers 16 residues. V shed 3 bases and J 0 bases; nucleotides not matched to a gene: 6. Germline loops: CDR1 LGHNA, CDR2 YSLEER. CDR3 sequence: CASSQETSGSSYEQYF. In DNA form, the CDR3 reads TGCGCCAGCAGCCAGGAGACTAGCGGAAGCTCCTACGAGCAGTACTTC.